The clone carrying this T cell receptor beta chain was seen a few times. Its target is unknown. TCRdb passed the RT-PCR reads through MiXCR, listing each CDR3 protein once. This table holds 450,000 to 600,000 distinct CDR3 sequences, about 17% found once. This CDR3 is built from 14 residues. V gave up 3 bases and J gave up 2 bases, with 12 bases separating them. Germline V gene data show CDR1 as DFQATT and CDR2 as SNEGSKA (reference sequence). These data belong to a study of response to subunit inactivated influenza vaccine. Study findings and constraints: The authors proposed limited new T cell recruitment per seasonal influenza vaccination.

This clonotype originated in a man aged 50 to 75 who received an inactivated influenza vaccine. The V gene is TRBV20-1, the J gene TRBJ2-3, with D unresolved. The sample was CD4+ T cells sorted from PBMCs, taken about 24 months after vaccination. Here the CDR3 reads CSASPSFHTDTQYF. The DNA for the CDR3 is TGCAGTGCTAGTCCGAGCTTTCACACAGATACGCAGTATTTT.